What follows are 13 T cell receptor beta chains derived from one specimen sequenced in a study of T cell repertoires in cytomegalovirus infection. What these receptors recognize is not known. TCRdb used MiXCR to reprocess the reads, holding one entry per CDR3 protein. There are tens of thousands of distinct CDR3 sequences in the sample; about a fifth occur only once, and around 27% lies in the top ten. The sample in question was CD8+ T cells from cultured PBMCs, obtained from culture after CMV antigen stimulation. These receptors came from a human donor in good health (CMV status not recorded). Some clones in this sample may be carry-over from other donors' samples.

The rearrangement links TRBV4-1 to TRBJ1-3, with 8 bases aligning to TRBD1. This CDR3 is built from 15 residues. Trimming took 0 bases from V and 4 from J; bases not matched to a gene: 2. Per germline, CDR1 MGHRA and CDR2 YSYEKL. CDR3 amino acids: CASSQDRTGGNTIYF. The CDR3 bases are TGCGCCAGCAGCCAAGATAGGACAGGGGGAAACACCATATATTTT.

This clonotype was seen more than once but under ten times. DNA for the CDR3: TGTGCCAGCAGCGCGGGTCCCGACAGGGGCGAGCAGTACTTC. Its protein product is CASSAGPDRGEQYF. The J gene is TRBJ2-7, the V gene TRBV9; 8 bases line up with TRBD1. Germline V CDR1 and CDR2: SGDLS, YYNGEE. CDR3 length: 14 amino acids. After removal of 3 bases from V and 6 bases from J, the junction contained 8 bases not matched to a gene.

The genes are TRBV20-1 and TRBJ1-1; 9 nucleotides match TRBD1. The germline V gene encodes CDR1 DFQATT and CDR2 SNEGSKA (reference sequence). The V and J ends lost 1 base and 3 bases, in that order; junction bases with no gene match: 15. The CDR3 runs 18 residues. CDR3 region: CSARARGDRALGDTEAFF. The CDR3 bases are TGCAGTGCTAGAGCTAGAGGGGACAGGGCCCTAGGGGACACTGAAGCTTTCTTT.

In nucleotides, the CDR3 is TGCAGCGTTGAAAGTGGGACTAGCGGGATAGTAGAGACCCAGTACTTC. Translating gives CSVESGTSGIVETQYF. The V and J genes are TRBV29-1 and TRBJ2-5, with 13 bases lining up with TRBD2. The CDR3 is 16 amino acids. The V gene's germline CDR1 is SQVTM and CDR2 ANQGSEA. Unmatched junction bases numbered 7, after V lost 2 bases and J lost 4 bases.

This chain uses TRBV7-3 with TRBJ2-1; D is perhaps TRBD1 or TRBD2 (5 bases each). The CDR3 has 15 residues. CDR1 is SGHTA, CDR2 FQGTGA, per germline. Trimming shortened V by 5 bases and J by 4 bases, and 15 bases separated the two germline ends. CDR3 sequence: CASSHGASRYNEQFF. Here the CDR3 DNA reads TGTGCCAGCAGCCACGGGGCTAGCCGATACAATGAGCAGTTCTTC. The whole variable domain, filled in from reference TRBV7-3 and TRBJ2-1, reads GAGVSQTPSNKVTEKGKYVELRCDPISGHTALYWYRQSLGQGPEFLIYFQGTGAADDSGLPNDRFFAVRPEGSVSTLKIQRTERGDSAVYLCASSHGASRYNEQFFGPGTRLTVL.

This clonotype was counted many times. V usage is TRBV12-3 or TRBV12-4 and J usage is TRBJ2-7; D is unclear. V lost 7 bases and J 9 bases, leaving 16 bases between the germline ends. This CDR3 comprises 12 residues. The CDR3 DNA follows: TGTGCCAGCACTACGGACCCCGCCGGGCAGTACTTC. It is translated as CASTTDPAGQYF.

This clonotype has a handful of counts. The gene calls are TRBV7-2 and TRBJ2-5, with D unclear. Germline V lookup: CDR1 SGHTA, CDR2 FQGNSA. The V end was cut by 7 bases, the J end by 4 bases, with 19 bases between. The CDR3 consists of 15 residues. CDR3 DNA: TGTGCCAGCACCAACCCCAGCCGCGCTGGAGAGACCCAGTACTTC. Translated, it gives CASTNPSRAGETQYF.

This clonotype is a singleton in its sample. This chain links TRBV27 with TRBJ2-1, with TRBD2 matching 7 bases. Germline trimming cut 7 bases from V and 9 bases from J; bases unmatched to any gene: 15. From germline, CDR1 is MNHEY and CDR2 SMNVEV (reference sequence). CDR3 length: 15 amino acids. The CDR3 protein is CASNPAWGGVGEQFF. CDR3 bases: TGTGCCAGCAACCCCGCGTGGGGGGGAGTAGGTGAGCAGTTCTTC.

This chain joins TRBV5-1 and TRBJ1-1, with D perhaps TRBD1 (5 bases). CDR1 is SGHRS and CDR2 is YFSETQ in the germline V gene. V was clipped by 4 bases and J by 2 bases, with 12 bases between them. The CDR3 is 14 residues long. CDR3 protein: CASSTRTYNTEAFF. CDR3 in DNA: TGCGCCAGCAGCACTCGGACATACAACACTGAAGCTTTCTTT.

This rearrangement joins TRBV7-8 to TRBJ2-7; D remains unclear. Trimming cost V 2 bases and J 4 bases, with 21 bases left between them. Germline V CDR1 and CDR2: SGHVS, FQNEAQ. The CDR3 length is 17 residues. CDR3 in DNA: TGTGCCAGCAGCTTATCCCCGGGTGGCGAGGTTTGGTACGAGCAGTACTTC. Translated, it gives CASSLSPGGEVWYEQYF.

The gene calls are TRBV7-6 and TRBJ1-1; D is unresolved. The CDR3 has 12 amino acids. Between the trimmed V and J ends, which lost 10 bases and 4 bases, there was a span of 13 bases. The germline V gene encodes CDR1 SGHVS and CDR2 FNYEAQ. Written as DNA, the CDR3 is TGTGCCACCACGAGCTCGGGCACTGAAGCTTTCTTT. It codes for CATTSSGTEAFF. Together with reference TRBV7-6 and TRBJ1-1, the CDR3 gives the full variable domain: GAGVSQSPRYKVTKRGQDVALRCDPISGHVSLYWYRQALGQGPEFLTYFNYEAQQDKSGLPNDRFSAERPEGSISTLTIQRTEQRDSAMYRCATTSSGTEAFFGQGTRLTVV.

Ten or more counts support this clonotype. This chain connects TRBV11-2 to TRBJ1-1; no definite D call. CDR3 length: 15 amino acids. The germline V and J ends were trimmed by 5 bases and 4 bases, with 17 bases remaining between them. Germline loops: CDR1 SGHAT, CDR2 FQNNGV. The CDR3 region is CASSDVGWAGTEAFF. CDR3 nucleotides: TGTGCCAGCAGCGACGTAGGCTGGGCAGGCACTGAAGCTTTCTTT.

The rearrangement joins TRBV28 to TRBJ1-5; 7 nucleotides line up with TRBD1. CDR1 MDHEN and CDR2 SYDVKM come from the germline V gene. The CDR3 loop spans 14 amino acids. The J segment lost 6 bases and the V segment lost 2 bases, leaving 4 bases of the junction unmatched. For the CDR3, the DNA is TGTGCCAGCAGTTTAAGAGGGGGCGTTCAGCCCCAGCATTTT. Translated: CASSLRGGVQPQHF.